The clone carrying this T cell receptor (beta chain) was seen only once. Its antigen remains unidentified. V was clipped by 1 base and J by 3 bases; unmatched bases: 4. Germline CDR1 is SEHNR and CDR2 is FQNEAQ (reference sequence). This CDR3 has 16 residues. TCRdb's table, derived via immunoSEQ multiplex PCR, lists solely in-frame clones and lacks some. Among some 9,500 clones listed, roughly 72% were seen once. The sample comes from a study of PD-1 blockade in classical Hodgkin lymphoma. The study's findings and limits: The CD4+ diversity rise by C4D1 was clearest in complete responders.

Time point given: cycle 4 day 1 (C4D1), after more than five weeks of nivolumab. The patients all showed relapse after autologous stem cell transplantation, while their brentuximab vedotin exposure varied. Thawed PBMCs were the source of CD8+ T cells, obtained through magnetic negative selection. The sequenced sample was CD8+ T cells from blood, obtained before the fourth cycle of nivolumab. The chain joins TRBV7-9 to TRBJ2-5; TRBD2 aligns across 11 bases. The TCR was taken from a human donor with classical Hodgkin lymphoma. The CDR3 reads CASSLGLAGIKETQYF. CDR3 DNA sequence: TGTGCCAGCAGCTTAGGACTAGCGGGGATTAAAGAGACCCAGTACTTC.